This passage covers 16 T cell receptor beta chains from one sample sequenced in a study of yellow fever vaccine responses in identical twins listed by TCRdb under 2018. The library was generated by RT-PCR. The reads were generated on an Illumina HiSeq 2500. Using fastp trimming at Q25 and MiXCR clonotype assembly, TCRdb reanalyzed the public sequencing data and kept in-frame beta chains. Every distinct CDR3 protein forms one entry, paired with its most common genes and DNA. This sample has 10,000 or so distinct CDR3 sequences in its table, and less than 85% of those were observed once. The ten largest clonotypes hold roughly 2% of the sample. This specimen consisted of T cells from blood (PBMCs), unsorted or a sorted subset (not recorded which), obtained before or after yellow fever vaccination (not recorded which). The origin of the receptors is a young woman who received the yellow fever vaccine. Donor details come from another sample of the same person, matched by shared clones.

The chain uses TRBV5-1 and TRBJ2-5, with 11 bases identical to TRBD2. Germline V gene data show CDR1 as SGHRS and CDR2 as YFSETQ. V trimming: 2 bases; J trimming: 1 base; junction bases outside the gene matches: 7. The CDR3 has 17 amino acids. In nucleotides, the CDR3 is TGCGCCAGCAGCTTAGTGGCTAGCGGGAGGTTCCAAGAGACCCAGTACTTC. Protein: CASSLVASGRFQETQYF.

The chain uses TRBV29-1 and TRBJ2-1; D gene unclear. The V gene's germline CDR1 is SQVTM and CDR2 ANQGSEA. The CDR3 sequence is 14 residues long. The V end was cut by 4 bases, the J end by 7 bases, with 17 bases between. CDR3 region: CSVGTAQATNEQFF. CDR3 nucleotide sequence: TGCAGCGTTGGGACCGCTCAGGCCACGAATGAGCAGTTCTTC.

The chain uses TRBV24-1 and TRBJ2-5; TRBD2 agrees at 11 bases. CDR1 and CDR2 from the germline V gene are KGHDR and SFDVKD. The CDR3 totals 16 residues. Trimming removed 2 bases from V and 2 bases from J; junction bases left unmatched: 3. The CDR3, as DNA: TGTGCCACCAGTGATTGGGGACTAGCGGAACAAGAGACCCAGTACTTC. Residues: CATSDWGLAEQETQYF.

The rearrangement joins TRBV10-3 to TRBJ2-7; 7 bases are a match to TRBD2. The CDR3 covers 15 residues. Losses at the gene ends were 6 bases for V and 7 bases for J; bases not matched to a gene: 15. CDR1 is ENHRY and CDR2 is SYGVKD in the germline V gene. DNA for the CDR3: TGTGCCATCAGGGGGGGGGACGGTCTTCTTTGGGAGCAGTACTTC. Translating it yields CAIRGGDGLLWEQYF.

The genes are TRBV10-3 and TRBJ2-5; D may be TRBD2 (5 bases). V was pared by 6 bases and J by 4 bases, with 21 bases between. Germline V gene data show CDR1 as ENHRY and CDR2 as SYGVKD. The CDR3 has 16 residues. CDR3 sequence: CAISRTGVREAETQYF. In nucleotides, the CDR3 is TGTGCCATCAGCCGGACTGGGGTTAGGGAAGCAGAGACCCAGTACTTC.

The rearrangement links TRBV19 to TRBJ2-1; 9 bases are a match to TRBD1. The CDR3 totals 15 residues. CDR1 LNHDA and CDR2 SQIVND come from the germline V gene (reference sequence). The junction had 11 bases not matched to a gene; V was cut back by 6 bases and J by 8 bases. The CDR3, as DNA: TGTGCCAGTAGAGAAACCGGGACAGGGCTCGATGAGCAGTTCTTC. This sequence encodes CASRETGTGLDEQFF.

The rearrangement joins TRBV13 to TRBJ2-5, with TRBD2 matching 9 bases. Germline loops: CDR1 PRHDT, CDR2 FYEKMQ (reference sequence). This CDR3 has 14 residues. V shed 5 bases, J shed 1 base, and the junction held 2 bases outside the gene matches. The CDR3 nucleotides are TGTGCCAGCAGCGTTAGCGGGGGCCAAGAGACCCAGTACTTC. Its translation: CASSVSGGQETQYF.

The chain carries TRBV7-3 and TRBJ2-3, with D possibly matching TRBD1 (6 bases). V was clipped by 5 bases and J by 3 bases, with 18 bases between them. This CDR3 comprises 16 residues. Germline-derived CDR1 and CDR2 are SGHTA and FQGTGA. The CDR3, as DNA: TGTGCCAGCAGCAGAACAGGGCAATTTAGTACAGATACGCAGTATTTT. Protein sequence: CASSRTGQFSTDTQYF.

V is TRBV11-2 and J is TRBJ2-5; D call uncertain. The CDR3 length is 13 residues. V lost 1 base and J lost 0, with 3 bases in between. Germline V gene lookup returns CDR1 SGHAT and CDR2 FQNNGV. CDR3 DNA: TGTGCCAGCAGCTTAGGGTACCAAGAGACCCAGTACTTC. Translated: CASSLGYQETQYF.

The chain couples TRBV7-9 to TRBJ1-4; TRBD1 might be the D (5 bases). In germline, CDR1 is SEHNR, CDR2 FQNEAQ (reference sequence). CDR3 length: 12 amino acids. Trimming pared 6 bases from V and 4 bases from J, leaving 6 bases between. CDR3 coding DNA: TGTGCCAGCAGGGGGGATAATGAAAAACTGTTTTTT. It yields the protein CASRGDNEKLFF.

The chain uses TRBV7-6 and TRBJ1-1; TRBD1 aligns across 7 bases. CDR1 and CDR2 from the germline V gene are SGHVS and FNYEAQ. Trimming at V came to 1 base and at J to 2 bases, leaving 4 bases not matched to a gene. The CDR3 is 15 residues long. The CDR3 loop is CASSLGQGVNTEAFF. Written as DNA, the CDR3 is TGTGCCAGCAGCTTAGGGCAGGGGGTTAACACTGAAGCTTTCTTT.

This rearrangement joins TRBV5-6 to TRBJ2-1; D is possibly TRBD2 (6 bases). V was trimmed by 0 bases and J by 4 bases, leaving 14 bases between them. This CDR3 is built from 16 residues. The germline V gene has CDR1 SGHDT and CDR2 YYEEEE. The CDR3 reads CASSLEGGQVYNEQFF. CDR3 in DNA: TGTGCCAGCAGCTTGGAGGGAGGCCAAGTGTACAATGAGCAGTTCTTC.

The chain uses TRBV7-3 and TRBJ2-2; D is unclear. Germline values: CDR1 SGHTA, CDR2 FQGTGA. The V gene lost 0 bases and the J gene lost 14 bases, with 4 bases spanning the gap. CDR3 length: 10 amino acids. The CDR3 DNA reads TGTGCCAGCAGCTTAACAGTCCTGTTTTTT. Its translation is CASSLTVLFF.

The table lists this clonotype with a few counts. The gene calls are TRBV12-3 or TRBV12-4 and TRBJ1-5; 10 bases align to TRBD1. The CDR3 runs to 15 residues. V shed 5 bases, J shed 3 bases, and the junction held 4 bases outside the gene matches. CDR3 sequence reads: CASSPGQGTNQPQHF. Written as DNA, the CDR3 is TGTGCCAGCAGTCCGGGACAGGGGACCAATCAGCCCCAGCATTTT.

The chain uses TRBV10-3 and TRBJ2-2; no definite D call. The ends were cut back, 2 bases at V and 5 bases at J, with 6 bases in the middle. Germline values: CDR1 ENHRY, CDR2 SYGVKD. This CDR3 is built from 13 residues. For the CDR3, the DNA is TGTGCCATCAGTGAGCCAGAGACCGGGGAGCTGTTTTTT. Translation: CAISEPETGELFF.

The chain carries TRBV4-1 and TRBJ2-1, with no clear D. Germline V CDR1 and CDR2: MGHRA, YSYEKL. The CDR3 runs 11 residues. Trimming stripped 3 bases from V and 7 bases from J, with 4 bases between. The CDR3 reads CASSQLNEQFF. As DNA, the CDR3 is TGCGCCAGCAGCCAGTTGAATGAGCAGTTCTTC.